This T cell receptor (beta chain) was profiled in a study of T cells in Graves' hyperthyroidism and ophthalmopathy. Findings of the study overall: Ophthalmopathy was identified by the model a median approximately six months ahead of onset. Blood held most thyroid clonotypes expanded above 0.001 frequency.

This clonotype came up many times. Its antigen is not known. Germline V lookup: CDR1 MNHEY, CDR2 SVGAGI. The CDR3 length is 13 residues. V gave up 2 bases and J gave up 7 bases, with 11 bases separating them. Graves' hyperthyroidism is called stable when ophthalmopathy does not progress within 18 months. For the diagnoses, clinical symptoms, serum thyroxine and TRAb, thyroid ultrasound and orbital computed tomography were used. TCR beta CDR3 regions were amplified from RNA transcripts. Primed by the HTBI set, a first-round RT-PCR was run on the TCR CDR3. Via MiXCR, TCRdb re-called the multiplex PCR reads, giving one row per CDR3 protein. The repertoire holds hundreds of thousands of distinct CDR3 sequences, with about 35% as singletons.

The chain carries TRBV6-5 and TRBJ1-2, with unresolved D. The sample consisted of blood. The clonotype originates from a woman aged 40-49 years with Graves' hyperthyroidism. The CDR3 DNA sequence: TGTGCCAGCAGTTACAGATCGGGCGGTGGCTACACCTTC. Protein: CASSYRSGGGYTF.